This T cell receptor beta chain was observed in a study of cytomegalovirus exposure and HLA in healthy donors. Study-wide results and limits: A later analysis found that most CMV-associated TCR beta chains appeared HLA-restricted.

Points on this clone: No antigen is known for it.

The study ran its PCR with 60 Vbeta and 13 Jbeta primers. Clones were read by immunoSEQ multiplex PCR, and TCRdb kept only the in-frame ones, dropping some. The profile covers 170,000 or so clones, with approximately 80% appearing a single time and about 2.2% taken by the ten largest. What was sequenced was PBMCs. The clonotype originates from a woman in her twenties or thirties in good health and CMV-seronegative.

Here the CDR3 DNA reads TGTGCCAGCAGCAGGCCCCCACAGGGGGATAATGAAAAACTGTTTTTT. It encodes CASSRPPQGDNEKLFF. The genes are TRBV11-2 and TRBJ1-4, with 8 bases identical to TRBD1. CDR3 size: 16 residues. The germline V gene has CDR1 SGHAT and CDR2 FQNNGV. V lost 5 bases to trimming and J lost 4 bases; unmatched junction nucleotides: 9.